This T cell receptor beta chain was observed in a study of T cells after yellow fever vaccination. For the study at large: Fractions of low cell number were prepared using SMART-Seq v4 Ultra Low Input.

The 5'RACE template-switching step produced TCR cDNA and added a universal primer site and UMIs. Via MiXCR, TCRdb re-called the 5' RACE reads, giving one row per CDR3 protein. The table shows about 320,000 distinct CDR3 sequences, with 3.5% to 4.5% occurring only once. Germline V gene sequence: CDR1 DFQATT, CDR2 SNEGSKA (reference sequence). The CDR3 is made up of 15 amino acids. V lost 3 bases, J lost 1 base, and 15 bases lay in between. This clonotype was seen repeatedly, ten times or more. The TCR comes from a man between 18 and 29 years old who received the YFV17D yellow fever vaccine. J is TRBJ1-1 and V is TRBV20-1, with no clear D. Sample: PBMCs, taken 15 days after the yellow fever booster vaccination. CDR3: CSASLFGQANTEAFF. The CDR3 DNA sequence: TGCAGTGCTAGTCTGTTTGGGCAGGCGAACACTGAAGCTTTCTTT.